This record concerns one T cell receptor (beta chain) sequence. The antigen is unknown. The data stem from a study of cytomegalovirus exposure and HLA in healthy donors. Study-level points and caveats: Subsequent analysis found a tendency for first-cohort TCR clusters to co-occur within the 120 or so validation repertoires.

CDR1 MNHNY and CDR2 SVGAGI come from the germline V gene (reference sequence). V dropped 5 bases and J dropped 8; count of bases not matched to a gene: 4. This CDR3 comprises 12 residues. The assay was immunoSEQ multiplex PCR, and TCRdb's table has in-frame clones only and misses some. The data contain 75,000 to 90,000 clones, roughly 95% of them seen just once; the ten biggest clones take up about 1.5%. Sample: PBMCs. The chain recombines TRBV6-6 with TRBJ1-2; 8 bases agree with TRBD1. This receptor was taken from a man in his late teens or twenties in good health and CMV-seropositive. In DNA form, the CDR3 reads TGTGCCAGCAGTAAGACAGGGGAGGGCTACACCTTC. Its protein is CASSKTGEGYTF.